The sequence of this T cell receptor beta chain was determined in a study of blood T cell repertoires in COVID-19. Study-wide background: Acute and convalescent COVID-19 samples came from the United States, Italy and Spain. The analysed material was cDNA or gDNA that came from T cells, B-cell-depleted T cells, or PBMCs.

In the original processing: Reference gene primer amplification in the assay estimated nucleated cell counts. Here immunoSEQ multiplex PCR was the method, and the copy in TCRdb shows in-frame clones only, minus some. V, J and clone size are taken as reported in that table, and D and trimming were inferred from the DNA itself. The table has about 97,000 clones, roughly nine tenths seen once. The trim removed 3 bases at V and 5 bases at J, leaving 6 bases unmatched. Per the germline V gene, CDR1 is SGDLS and CDR2 is YYNGEE. CDR3 length: 16 residues. Sequencing input: peripheral blood. The chain uses TRBV9 and TRBJ2-2, with 11 nucleotides matching TRBD1. The TCR comes from a man aged 50 to 59 with acute or convalescent COVID-19. CDR3 protein: CASSGRTGGITGELFF. CDR3 nucleotides: TGTGCCAGCAGCGGCCGGACAGGGGGCATAACCGGGGAGCTGTTTTTT.